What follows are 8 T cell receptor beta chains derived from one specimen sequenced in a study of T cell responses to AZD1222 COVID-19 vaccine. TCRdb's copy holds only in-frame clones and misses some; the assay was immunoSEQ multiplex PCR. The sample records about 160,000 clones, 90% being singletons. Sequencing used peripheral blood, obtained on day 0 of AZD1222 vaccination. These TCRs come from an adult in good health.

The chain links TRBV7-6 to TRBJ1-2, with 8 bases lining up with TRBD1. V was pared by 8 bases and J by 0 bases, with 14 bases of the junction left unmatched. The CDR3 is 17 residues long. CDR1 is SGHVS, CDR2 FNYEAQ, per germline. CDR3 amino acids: CASSPLTGALANYGYTF. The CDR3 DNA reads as TGTGCCAGCTCTCCATTGACAGGGGCCTTGGCTAACTATGGCTACACCTTC.

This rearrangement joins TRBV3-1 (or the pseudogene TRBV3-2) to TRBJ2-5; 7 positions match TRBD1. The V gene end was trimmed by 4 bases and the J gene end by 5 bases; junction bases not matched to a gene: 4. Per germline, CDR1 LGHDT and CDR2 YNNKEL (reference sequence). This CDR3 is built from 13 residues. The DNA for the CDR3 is TGTGCCAGCAGCCTCAGGGGGAAGGAGACCCAGTACTTC. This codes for CASSLRGKETQYF.

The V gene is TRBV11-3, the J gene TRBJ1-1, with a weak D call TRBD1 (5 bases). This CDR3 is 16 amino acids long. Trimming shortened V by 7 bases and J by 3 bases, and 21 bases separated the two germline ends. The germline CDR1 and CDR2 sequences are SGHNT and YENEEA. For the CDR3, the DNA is TGTGCCAGCAAGGGCAGGGATTATGTGAGGGACACTGAAGCTTTCTTT. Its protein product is CASKGRDYVRDTEAFF.

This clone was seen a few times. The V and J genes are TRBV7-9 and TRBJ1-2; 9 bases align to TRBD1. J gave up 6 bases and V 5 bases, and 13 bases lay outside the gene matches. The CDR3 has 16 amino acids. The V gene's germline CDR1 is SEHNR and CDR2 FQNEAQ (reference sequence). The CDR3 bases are TGTGCCAGCAGCCAAGGACAGGGGTGGGAAGGGAATGGCTACACCTTC. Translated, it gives CASSQGQGWEGNGYTF.

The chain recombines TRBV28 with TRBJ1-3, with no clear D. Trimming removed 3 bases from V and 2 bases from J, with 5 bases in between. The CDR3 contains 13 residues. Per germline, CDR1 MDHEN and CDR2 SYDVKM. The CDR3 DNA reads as TGTGCCAGCAGTTTTGACGCTGGAAACACCATATATTTT. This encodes CASSFDAGNTIYF.

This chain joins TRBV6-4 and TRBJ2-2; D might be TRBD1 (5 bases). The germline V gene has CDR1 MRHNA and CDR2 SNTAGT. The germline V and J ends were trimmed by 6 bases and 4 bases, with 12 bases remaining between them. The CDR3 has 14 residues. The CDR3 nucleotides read TGTGCCAGCAGCATAGGGGTAGTCACCGGGGAGCTGTTTTTT. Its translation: CASSIGVVTGELFF.

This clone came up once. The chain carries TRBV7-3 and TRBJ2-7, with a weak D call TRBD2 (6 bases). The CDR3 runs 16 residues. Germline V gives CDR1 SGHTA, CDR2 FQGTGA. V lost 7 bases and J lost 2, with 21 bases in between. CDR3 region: CASNQRGVRGTYEQYF. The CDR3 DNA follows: TGTGCCAGCAACCAAAGGGGCGTTCGGGGGACCTACGAGCAGTACTTC.

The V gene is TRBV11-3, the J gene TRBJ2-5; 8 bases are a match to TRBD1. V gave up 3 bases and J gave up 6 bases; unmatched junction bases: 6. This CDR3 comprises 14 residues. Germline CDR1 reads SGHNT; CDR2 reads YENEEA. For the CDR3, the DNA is TGTGCCAGCAGCTTGGGACAGGATCTGAAGACCCAGTACTTC. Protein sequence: CASSLGQDLKTQYF.